The 23 T cell receptor beta chains presented below share a single source sample, sequenced in a study of control samples from healthy donors and cancer patients. Here immunoSEQ multiplex PCR was the method, and the copy in TCRdb shows in-frame clones only, minus some. The table records nearly 200,000 clones, about 89% of them present only once. The sequenced sample consisted of blood. These receptors originate from a man aged 25 to 40 in good health.

This clone was seen more than once but under ten times. This rearrangement joins TRBV3-1 (or the pseudogene TRBV3-2) to TRBJ2-1, with 9 bases fitting TRBD2. The CDR3 loop spans 15 amino acids. Germline V gene data show CDR1 as LGHDT and CDR2 as YNNKEL (reference sequence). J gave up 8 bases and V 1 base, and 6 bases lay outside the gene matches. The chain's CDR3 is CASSQVGTSTDEQFF. The CDR3 nucleotides read TGTGCCAGCAGCCAAGTTGGGACTAGCACGGATGAGCAGTTCTTC.

The V call is TRBV11-3, the J call TRBJ2-7; 9 bases align to TRBD1. Germline assignment: CDR1 SGHNT and CDR2 YENEEA. The CDR3 spans 18 residues. The V segment lost 5 bases and the J segment 2 bases; nucleotides outside the gene matches: 16. The CDR3 spells CASSPIKVAGQGPYEQYF. The CDR3 nucleotides are TGTGCCAGCAGCCCTATTAAAGTTGCGGGACAGGGTCCCTACGAGCAGTACTTC.

The genes are TRBV30 and TRBJ2-2; tentative D call: TRBD2 (6 bases). This CDR3 region has 14 residues. In germline, CDR1 is GTSNPN, CDR2 SVGIG (reference sequence). The ends were cut back, 3 bases at V and 5 bases at J, with 13 bases in the middle. CDR3 amino acids: CAWSRLVRTGELFF. The CDR3 region has the DNA TGTGCCTGGAGCCGACTAGTGCGGACCGGGGAGCTGTTTTTT. Filled out from reference TRBV30 and TRBJ2-2, the complete variable domain reads SQTIHQWPATLVQPVGSPLSLECTVEGTSNPNLYWYRQAAGRGLQLLFYSVGIGQISSEVPQNLSASRPQDRQFILSSKKLLLSDSGFYLCAWSRLVRTGELFFGEGSRLTVL.

V and J are TRBV4-1 and TRBJ1-1; unclear D gene. CDR1 and CDR2 from the germline V gene are MGHRA and YSYEKL. Trimming pared 5 bases from V and 1 base from J, leaving 17 bases between. The CDR3 length is 16 residues. In DNA, the CDR3 is TGCGCCAGCAGCTCAGTTGTGGCGGTGGGGAACACTGAAGCTTTCTTT. As protein: CASSSVVAVGNTEAFF.

V gene TRBV6-1 combines with J gene TRBJ1-5, with TRBD1 as a possible D gene (5 bases). Per germline, CDR1 MNHNS and CDR2 SASEGT. CDR3 size: 17 residues. With 4 bases removed from V and 7 bases from J, the gap between germline ends came to 23 bases. The CDR3 spells CASSALIGGVGGQPQHF. DNA for the CDR3: TGTGCCAGCAGTGCTCTAATCGGTGGGGTGGGGGGACAGCCCCAGCATTTT.

V is TRBV7-2 and J is TRBJ2-3, with TRBD2 identical over 10 bases. V trimming: 5 bases; J trimming: 2 bases; junction bases outside the gene matches: 4. Germline assignment: CDR1 SGHTA and CDR2 FQGNSA. This CDR3 comprises 15 residues. CDR3 nucleotides: TGTGCCAGCAGCCCCGGACTAGCGGACACAGATACGCAGTATTTT. Protein product: CASSPGLADTDTQYF.

This clone has only one observation. The gene calls are TRBV27 and TRBJ1-6; D is perhaps TRBD1 (6 bases). Germline V gene sequence: CDR1 MNHEY, CDR2 SMNVEV (reference sequence). The CDR3 has 17 residues. V shed 7 bases and J shed 7 bases, with 23 bases lying between them. CDR3 DNA sequence: TGTGCCAGCATGAGGGAAGGGGGGGGCGTAAAGAATTCACCCCTCCACTTT. Amino acid sequence: CASMREGGGVKNSPLHF.

This chain uses TRBV30 with TRBJ2-2; D not resolved. Germline V gene lookup returns CDR1 GTSNPN and CDR2 SVGIG (reference sequence). The CDR3 sequence is 13 residues long. Trimming removed 0 bases from V and 6 bases from J, with 8 bases in between. The CDR3, as DNA: TGTGCCTGGAGTGTACAAGCGCCCGGGGAGCTGTTTTTT. Protein sequence: CAWSVQAPGELFF.

The rearrangement uses TRBV30 and TRBJ2-1, with no clear D. This CDR3 is built from 15 residues. Per the germline V gene, CDR1 is GTSNPN and CDR2 is SVGIG (reference sequence). V shed 0 bases and J shed 0 bases, with 9 bases lying between them. CDR3 nucleotides: TGTGCCTGGAGTGTCGACCCGAGCTCCTACAATGAGCAGTTCTTC. Its protein product is CAWSVDPSSYNEQFF.

This chain joins TRBV5-8 and TRBJ1-2; D gene uncertain. Germline loops: CDR1 SGHTS, CDR2 YDEGEE. The CDR3 totals 15 residues. Between the trimmed V and J ends, which lost 4 bases and 3 bases, there was a span of 16 bases. Here the CDR3 reads CASSKRTFRDYGYTF. The CDR3 DNA is TGTGCCAGCAGCAAACGGACGTTTCGTGACTATGGCTACACCTTC.

This clone was seen only once. This rearrangement joins TRBV7-9 to TRBJ1-3; maybe TRBD1 (6 bases). The CDR3 contains 13 residues. The germline V gene encodes CDR1 SEHNR and CDR2 FQNEAQ (reference sequence). Trimming stripped 6 bases from V and 2 bases from J, with 8 bases between. This CDR3 reads CASRNRAGNTIYF. The CDR3 region has the DNA TGTGCCAGCAGGAACAGGGCTGGAAACACCATATATTTT.

This rearrangement joins TRBV3-1 (or the pseudogene TRBV3-2) to TRBJ2-4; 7 positions agree with TRBD1. With 7 bases clipped from V and 2 bases from J, the junction kept 11 bases outside the gene matches. CDR1 is LGHDT and CDR2 is YNNKEL in the germline V gene (reference sequence). The CDR3 extends over 16 amino acids. CDR3 DNA sequence: TGTGCCAGCACAGAAGGGGGCCTGGGAACCAAAAACATTCAGTACTTC. Amino acids: CASTEGGLGTKNIQYF.

The chain couples TRBV3-1 (or the pseudogene TRBV3-2) to TRBJ1-6; 11 positions agree with TRBD1. There are 15 residues in the CDR3. With V trimmed by 4 bases and J by 8 bases, 4 bases remained unmatched. Germline-derived CDR1 and CDR2 are LGHDT and YNNKEL (reference sequence). CDR3 nucleotides: TGTGCCAGCAGCCCAGGACAGGGGGCTTATTCACCCCTCCACTTT. Protein product: CASSPGQGAYSPLHF.

The rearrangement joins TRBV9 to TRBJ2-1, with a possible D match to TRBD2 (6 bases). The CDR3 totals 16 residues. Germline V gives CDR1 SGDLS, CDR2 YYNGEE. The V and J ends lost 4 bases and 5 bases respectively, with 19 bases between them. CDR3 in DNA: TGTGCCAGCAGCCGAACCCCCGGGGGTTCCGACAATGAGCAGTTCTTC. This codes for CASSRTPGGSDNEQFF.

The genes are TRBV25-1 and TRBJ1-2; perhaps TRBD1 as D (6 bases). The CDR3 contains 14 residues. The germline CDR1 and CDR2 sequences are MGHDK and SYGVNS. V was shortened by 3 bases and J by 8 bases, with 16 bases between the two germline ends. CDR3 amino acids: CASSDNEQGYGYTF. CDR3 coding DNA: TGTGCCAGCAGTGACAACGAACAGGGCTACGGCTACACCTTC.

V and J are TRBV9 and TRBJ1-1, with a tentative D call TRBD1 (5 bases). Germline V gene lookup returns CDR1 SGDLS and CDR2 YYNGEE. V lost 2 bases and J 3 bases, leaving 14 bases between the germline ends. The CDR3 runs 15 residues. CDR3 coding DNA: TGTGCCAGCAGCGTGGGGACCGGTGAGGACACTGAAGCTTTCTTT. Translation gives CASSVGTGEDTEAFF.

The V and J genes are TRBV13 and TRBJ2-1, with 10 bases lining up with TRBD1. The junction had 5 bases not matched to a gene; V was cut back by 4 bases and J by 2 bases. The CDR3 is made up of 16 amino acids. Germline V gives CDR1 PRHDT, CDR2 FYEKMQ (reference sequence). DNA for the CDR3: TGTGCCAGCAGCTCAGGGACAGGGGTTACCTACAATGAGCAGTTCTTC. Translation gives CASSSGTGVTYNEQFF.

Regarding this clone: This same CDR3 is encoded by further DNA sequences in the sample. The rearrangement uses TRBV9 and TRBJ2-1; 7 nucleotides line up with TRBD2. The CDR3 has 14 amino acids. Germline values: CDR1 SGDLS, CDR2 YYNGEE. V shed 0 bases and J 8 bases; nucleotides not matched to a gene: 5. CDR3 sequence: CASSVGLAGDEQFF. Written as DNA, the CDR3 is TGTGCCAGCAGCGTAGGGTTGGCGGGGGATGAGCAGTTCTTC.

The V and J genes are TRBV30 and TRBJ2-7; D is ambiguous. The CDR3 spans 11 residues. The V end was cut by 2 bases, the J end by 4 bases, with 6 bases between. From germline, CDR1 is GTSNPN and CDR2 SVGIG (reference sequence). This CDR3 is CAWSNEYEQYF. DNA for the CDR3: TGTGCCTGGAGTAATGAGTACGAGCAGTACTTC.

This rearrangement joins TRBV13 to TRBJ1-6, with a tentative D call TRBD1 (5 bases). The V end lost 5 bases, the J end lost 0 bases, and 11 bases lay between the germline ends. CDR3 size: 16 residues. Germline V gene sequence: CDR1 PRHDT, CDR2 FYEKMQ (reference sequence). As DNA, the CDR3 is TGTGCCAGCAGCACCCGACAGAGCTCCTATAATTCACCCCTCCACTTT. It translates to CASSTRQSSYNSPLHF.

The chain employs TRBV11-2 and TRBJ1-4; 7 nucleotides match TRBD1. Germline CDR1 SGHAT, CDR2 FQNNGV. CDR3 size: 16 residues. Unmatched junction bases numbered 10, after V lost 1 base and J lost 8 bases. The CDR3 loop is CASSLGNRGRGEKLFF. In DNA, the CDR3 is TGTGCCAGCAGCTTAGGAAACAGGGGAAGGGGCGAAAAACTGTTTTTT. Looking up the rest from reference TRBV11-2 and TRBJ1-4 gives the full variable domain: EAGVAQSPRYKIIEKRQSVAFWCNPISGHATLYWYQQILGQGPKLLIQFQNNGVVDDSQLPKDRFSAERLKGVDSTLKIQPAKLEDSAVYLCASSLGNRGRGEKLFFGSGTQLSVL.

The chain links TRBV30 to TRBJ1-2; no clear D. The germline V gene encodes CDR1 GTSNPN and CDR2 SVGIG (reference sequence). V shed 0 bases and J shed 8 bases, with 7 bases lying between them. This CDR3 is 11 amino acids long. For the CDR3, the DNA is TGTGCCTGGAGTGTAGGAGGGGGCTACACCTTC. Protein: CAWSVGGGYTF.

The chain joins TRBV5-1 to TRBJ1-4, with 7 nucleotides matching TRBD1. Losses at the gene ends were 3 bases for V and 8 bases for J; bases not matched to a gene: 10. Germline V lookup: CDR1 SGHRS, CDR2 YFSETQ. The CDR3 length is 15 residues. CDR3 nucleotides: TGCGCCAGCAGCTCTACCGGGACAGAGGGAGAAAAACTGTTTTTT. Its translation is CASSSTGTEGEKLFF.